This record concerns one T cell receptor beta chain sequence. Clones were read by immunoSEQ multiplex PCR, and TCRdb kept only the in-frame ones, dropping some. The sample lists approximately 150,000 clones; just over 90% were seen once. This CDR3 comprises 17 residues. Germline-derived CDR1 and CDR2 are MNHEY and SMNVEV (reference sequence). Unmatched junction bases numbered 20, after V lost 6 bases and J lost 8 bases. This sample was included in a study of T cell responses to AZD1222 COVID-19 vaccine. Material: peripheral blood, obtained on day 0 of AZD1222 vaccination. V is TRBV27 and J is TRBJ1-2; 8 bases match TRBD1. The clonotype comes from an adult in good health. The DNA for the CDR3 is TGTGCCAGCAGCCGTATACCTCAGGGGGCGTTAGGGGCAGGCTACACCTTC. Translated, it gives CASSRIPQGALGAGYTF.